This T cell receptor (beta chain) was captured by sequencing in a study of PD-1 blockade in mismatch repair-deficient tumors. At the level of the study: Enrolled about 2012-2016, patients had progressing, pretreated mismatch repair-deficient cancers of about a dozen types.

Mismatch repair deficiency was confirmed in all patients, by PCR or immunohistochemistry. TCR sequencing covered a few patients who responded to pembrolizumab. Generated by immunoSEQ multiplex PCR, the TCRdb table keeps only in-frame clones and is missing some. The sample carries tens of thousands of clones, 75% to 85% recorded once. Germline V gene lookup returns CDR1 SGHAT and CDR2 FQDESV (reference sequence). The CDR3 is 15 residues long. The junction had 2 bases not matched to a gene; V was cut back by 4 bases and J by 4 bases. Study-level points and caveats: Tumor-resident clones, often absent from pretreatment blood, expanded after pembrolizumab and then contracted.

About this clone: The antigen is unknown.

This TCR derives from an adult with mismatch repair-deficient cancer. Sequenced here: peripheral blood, sampled 12 weeks after starting pembrolizumab. V gene TRBV11-1 combines with J gene TRBJ2-1, with 12 bases aligning to TRBD2. The CDR3 bases are TGTGCCAGCAGCTGGGGGACTAGCGGGTACAATGAGCAGTTCTTC. Residues: CASSWGTSGYNEQFF.